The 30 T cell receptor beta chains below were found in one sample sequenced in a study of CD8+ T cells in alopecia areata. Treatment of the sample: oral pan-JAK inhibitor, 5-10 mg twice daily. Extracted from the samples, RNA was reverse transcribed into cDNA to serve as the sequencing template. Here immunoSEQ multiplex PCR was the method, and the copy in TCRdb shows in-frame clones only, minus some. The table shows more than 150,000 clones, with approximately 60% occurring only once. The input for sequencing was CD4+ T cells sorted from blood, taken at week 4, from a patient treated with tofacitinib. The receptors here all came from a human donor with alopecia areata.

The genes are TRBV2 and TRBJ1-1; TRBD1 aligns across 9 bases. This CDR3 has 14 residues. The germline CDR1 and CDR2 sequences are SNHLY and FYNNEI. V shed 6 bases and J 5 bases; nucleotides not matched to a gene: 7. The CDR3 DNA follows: TGTGCCAGCAGGTCCGGGACAGGGAGGACTGAAGCTTTCTTT. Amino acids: CASRSGTGRTEAFF.

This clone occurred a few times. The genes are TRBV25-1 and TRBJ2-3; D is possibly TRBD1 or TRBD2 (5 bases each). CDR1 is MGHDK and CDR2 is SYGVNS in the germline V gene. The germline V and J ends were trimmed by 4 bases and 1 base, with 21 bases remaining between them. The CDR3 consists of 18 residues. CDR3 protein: CASSANLPGPRGTDTQYF. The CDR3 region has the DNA TGTGCCAGCAGTGCCAATCTCCCGGGGCCACGGGGCACAGATACGCAGTATTTT.

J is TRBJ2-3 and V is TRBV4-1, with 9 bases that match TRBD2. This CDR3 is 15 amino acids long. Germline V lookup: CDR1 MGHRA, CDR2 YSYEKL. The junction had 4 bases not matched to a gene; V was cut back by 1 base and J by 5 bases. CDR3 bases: TGCGCCAGCAGCCAAGGCGCGGGGGGGGTAGATACGCAGTATTTT. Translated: CASSQGAGGVDTQYF.

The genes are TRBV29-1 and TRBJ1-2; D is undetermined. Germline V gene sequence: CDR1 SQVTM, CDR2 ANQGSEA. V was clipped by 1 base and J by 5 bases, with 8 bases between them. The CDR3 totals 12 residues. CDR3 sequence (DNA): TGCAGCGTTGAAGCAGAACTATATGGCTACACCTTC. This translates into CSVEAELYGYTF.

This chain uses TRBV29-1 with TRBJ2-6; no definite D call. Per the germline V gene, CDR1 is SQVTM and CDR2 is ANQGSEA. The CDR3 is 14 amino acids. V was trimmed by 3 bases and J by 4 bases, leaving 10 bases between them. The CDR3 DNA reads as TGCAGCGTTGAGTCCGGAATGGGGGCCAACGTCCTGACTTTC. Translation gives CSVESGMGANVLTF.

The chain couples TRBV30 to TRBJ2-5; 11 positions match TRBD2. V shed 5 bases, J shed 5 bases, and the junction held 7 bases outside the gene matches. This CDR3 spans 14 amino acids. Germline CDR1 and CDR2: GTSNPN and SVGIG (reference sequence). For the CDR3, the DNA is TGTGCCTGGGTAGCGGGGGGGCCTGTTGAGACCCAGTACTTC. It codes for CAWVAGGPVETQYF.

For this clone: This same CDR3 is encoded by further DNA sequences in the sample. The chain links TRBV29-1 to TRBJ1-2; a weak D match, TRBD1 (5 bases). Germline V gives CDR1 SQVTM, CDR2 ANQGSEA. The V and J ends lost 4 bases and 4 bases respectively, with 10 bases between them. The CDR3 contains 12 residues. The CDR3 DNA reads TGCAGCGTTGTCCGGGGGAGCTATGGCTACACCTTC. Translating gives CSVVRGSYGYTF.

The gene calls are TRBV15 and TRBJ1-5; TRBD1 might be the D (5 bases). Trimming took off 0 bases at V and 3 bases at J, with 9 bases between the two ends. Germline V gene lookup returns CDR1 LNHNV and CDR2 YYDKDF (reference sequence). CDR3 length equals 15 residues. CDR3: CATSRERGNNQPQHF. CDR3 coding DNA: TGTGCCACCAGCAGAGAACGGGGGAACAATCAGCCCCAGCATTTT.

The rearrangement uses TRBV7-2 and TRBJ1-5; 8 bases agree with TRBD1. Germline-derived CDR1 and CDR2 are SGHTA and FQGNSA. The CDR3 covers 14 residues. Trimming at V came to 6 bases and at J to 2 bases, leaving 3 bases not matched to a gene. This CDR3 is CASRSTGGNQPQHF. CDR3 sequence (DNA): TGTGCCAGCAGATCGACAGGGGGCAATCAGCCCCAGCATTTT.

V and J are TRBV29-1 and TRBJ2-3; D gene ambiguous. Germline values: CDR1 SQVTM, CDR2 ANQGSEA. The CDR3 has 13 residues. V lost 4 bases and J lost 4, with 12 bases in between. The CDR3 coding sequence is TGCAGCGTTGTGGACGAAAGGGCAGATACGCAGTATTTT. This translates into CSVVDERADTQYF.

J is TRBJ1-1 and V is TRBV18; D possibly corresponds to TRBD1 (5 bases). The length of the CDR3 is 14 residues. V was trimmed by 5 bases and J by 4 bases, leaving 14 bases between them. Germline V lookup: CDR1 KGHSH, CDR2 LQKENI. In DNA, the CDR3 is TGTGCCAGCTCAGTAACAGGCGAAGGCACTGAAGCTTTCTTT. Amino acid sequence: CASSVTGEGTEAFF.

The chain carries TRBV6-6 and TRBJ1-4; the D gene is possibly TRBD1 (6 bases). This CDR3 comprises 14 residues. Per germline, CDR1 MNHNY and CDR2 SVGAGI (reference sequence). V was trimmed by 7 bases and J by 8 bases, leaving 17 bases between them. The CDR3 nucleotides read TGTGCCAGCATCCCGGGGGCTGGTGGGGAAAAACTGTTTTTT. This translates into CASIPGAGGEKLFF.

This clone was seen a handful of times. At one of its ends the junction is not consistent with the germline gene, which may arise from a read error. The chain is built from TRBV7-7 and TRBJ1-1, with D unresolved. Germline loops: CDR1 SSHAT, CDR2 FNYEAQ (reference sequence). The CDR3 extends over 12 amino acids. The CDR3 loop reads CASSPDRGEAFF. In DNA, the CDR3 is TGTGCTAGCAGCCCCGATCGAGGGGAAGCTTTCTTT.

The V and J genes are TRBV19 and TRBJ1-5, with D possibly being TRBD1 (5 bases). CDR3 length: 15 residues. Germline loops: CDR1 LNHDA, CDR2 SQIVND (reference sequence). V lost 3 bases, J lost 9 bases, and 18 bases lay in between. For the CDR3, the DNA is TGTGCCAGTAGTATTTCCCGCAGGGCCAATGGGCCCCAGCATTTT. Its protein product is CASSISRRANGPQHF.

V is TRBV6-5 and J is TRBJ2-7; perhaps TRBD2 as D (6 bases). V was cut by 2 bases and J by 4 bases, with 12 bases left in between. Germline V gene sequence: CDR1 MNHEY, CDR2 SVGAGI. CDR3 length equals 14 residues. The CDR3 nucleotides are TGTGCCAGCAGTTACGGGACTTTGGATTACGAGCAGTACTTC. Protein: CASSYGTLDYEQYF.

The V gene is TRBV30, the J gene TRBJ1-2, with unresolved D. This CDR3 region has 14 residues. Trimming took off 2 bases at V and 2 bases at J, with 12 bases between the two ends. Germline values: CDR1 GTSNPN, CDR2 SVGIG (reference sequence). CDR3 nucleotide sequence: TGTGCCTGGAGTCGAGGGATGGAAAACTATGGCTACACCTTC. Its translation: CAWSRGMENYGYTF.

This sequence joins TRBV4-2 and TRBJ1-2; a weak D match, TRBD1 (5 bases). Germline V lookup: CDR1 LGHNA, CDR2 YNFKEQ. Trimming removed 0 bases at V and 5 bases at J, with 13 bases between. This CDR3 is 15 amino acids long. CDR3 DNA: TGTGCCAGCAGCCAAGATCTTCAGGGTCGGTATGGCTACACCTTC. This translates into CASSQDLQGRYGYTF.

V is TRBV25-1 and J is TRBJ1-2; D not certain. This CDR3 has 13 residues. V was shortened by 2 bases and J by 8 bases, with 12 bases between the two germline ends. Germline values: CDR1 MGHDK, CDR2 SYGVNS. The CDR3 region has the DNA TGTGCCAGCAGTGAAGGGTATGGGAACGGCTACACCTTC. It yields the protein CASSEGYGNGYTF.

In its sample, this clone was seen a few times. CDR3 nucleotide sequence: TGTGCCAGCAGTGATATCGGTTCCACAGTTGAGTTCTTC. Amino acid sequence: CASSDIGSTVEFF. The chain recombines TRBV6-1 with TRBJ2-1; no clear D. CDR3 length: 13 residues. Germline CDR1 MNHNS, CDR2 SASEGT. V was clipped by 3 bases and J by 14 bases, with 17 bases between them.

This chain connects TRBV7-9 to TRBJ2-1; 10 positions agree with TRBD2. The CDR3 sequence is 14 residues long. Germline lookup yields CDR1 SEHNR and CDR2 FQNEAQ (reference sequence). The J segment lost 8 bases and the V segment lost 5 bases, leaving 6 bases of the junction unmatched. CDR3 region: CASSPERGGHEQFF. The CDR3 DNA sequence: TGTGCCAGCAGCCCCGAGCGGGGGGGGCATGAGCAGTTCTTC.

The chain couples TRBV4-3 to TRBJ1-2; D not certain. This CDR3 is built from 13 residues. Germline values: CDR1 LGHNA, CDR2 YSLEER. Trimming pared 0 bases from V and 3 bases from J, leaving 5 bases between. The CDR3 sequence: CASSQDEDYGYTF. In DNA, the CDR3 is TGCGCCAGCAGCCAAGATGAAGACTATGGCTACACCTTC.

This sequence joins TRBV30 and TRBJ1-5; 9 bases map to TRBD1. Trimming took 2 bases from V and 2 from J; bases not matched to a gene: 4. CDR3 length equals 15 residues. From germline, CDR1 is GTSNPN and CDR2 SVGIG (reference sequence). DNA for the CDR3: TGTGCCTGGAGTTTGACAGGGGGTGGCAATCAGCCCCAGCATTTT. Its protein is CAWSLTGGGNQPQHF.

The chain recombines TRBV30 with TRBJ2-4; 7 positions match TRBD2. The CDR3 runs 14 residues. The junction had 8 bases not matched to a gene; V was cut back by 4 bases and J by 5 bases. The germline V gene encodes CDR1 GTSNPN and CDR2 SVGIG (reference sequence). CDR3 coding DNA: TGTGCCTGGATCCGCCCGGGGGGACAAAACATTCAGTACTTC. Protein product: CAWIRPGGQNIQYF.

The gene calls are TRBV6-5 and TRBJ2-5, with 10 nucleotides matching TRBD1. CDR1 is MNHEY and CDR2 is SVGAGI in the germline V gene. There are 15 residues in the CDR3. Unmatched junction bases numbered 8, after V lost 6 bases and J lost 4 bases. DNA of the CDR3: TGTGCCAGCAGCCCGGGACAGGGGTCTTCAGAGACCCAGTACTTC. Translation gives CASSPGQGSSETQYF.

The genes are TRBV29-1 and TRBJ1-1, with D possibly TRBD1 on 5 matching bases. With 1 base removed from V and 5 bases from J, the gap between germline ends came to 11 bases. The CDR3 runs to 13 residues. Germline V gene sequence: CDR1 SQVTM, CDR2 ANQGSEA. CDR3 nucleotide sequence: TGCAGCGTTGAAGCAGGGTTGAGGACTGAAGCTTTCTTT. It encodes CSVEAGLRTEAFF.

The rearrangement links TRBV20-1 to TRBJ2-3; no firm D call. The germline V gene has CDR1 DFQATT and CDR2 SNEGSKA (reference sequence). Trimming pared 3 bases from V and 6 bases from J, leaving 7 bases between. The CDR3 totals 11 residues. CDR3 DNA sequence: TGCAGTGCTAGGACTTCGGATACGCAGTATTTT. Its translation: CSARTSDTQYF.

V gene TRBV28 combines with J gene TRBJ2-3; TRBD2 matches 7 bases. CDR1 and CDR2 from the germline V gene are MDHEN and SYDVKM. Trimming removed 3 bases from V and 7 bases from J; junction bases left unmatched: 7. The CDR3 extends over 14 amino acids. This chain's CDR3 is CASSLGGGRYTQYF. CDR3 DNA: TGTGCCAGCAGTTTGGGCGGGGGTAGGTATACGCAGTATTTT. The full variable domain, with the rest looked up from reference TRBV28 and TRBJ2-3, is DVKVTQSSRYLVKRTGEKVFLECVQDMDHENMFWYRQDPGLGLRLIYFSYDVKMKEKGDIPEGYSVSREKKERFSLILESASTNQTSMYLCASSLGGGRYTQYFGPGTRLTVL.

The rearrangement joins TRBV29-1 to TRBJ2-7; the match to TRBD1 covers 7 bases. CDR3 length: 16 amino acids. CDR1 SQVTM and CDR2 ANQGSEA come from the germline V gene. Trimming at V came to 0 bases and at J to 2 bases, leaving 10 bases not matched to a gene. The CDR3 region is CSVEERRQGWTYEQYF. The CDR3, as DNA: TGCAGCGTTGAAGAAAGGAGACAGGGTTGGACCTACGAGCAGTACTTC.

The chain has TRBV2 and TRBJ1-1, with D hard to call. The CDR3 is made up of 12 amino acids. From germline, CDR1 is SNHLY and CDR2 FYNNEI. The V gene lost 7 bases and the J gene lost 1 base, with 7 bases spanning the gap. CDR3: CASMTANTEAFF. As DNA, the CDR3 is TGTGCCAGCATGACTGCGAACACTGAAGCTTTCTTT.

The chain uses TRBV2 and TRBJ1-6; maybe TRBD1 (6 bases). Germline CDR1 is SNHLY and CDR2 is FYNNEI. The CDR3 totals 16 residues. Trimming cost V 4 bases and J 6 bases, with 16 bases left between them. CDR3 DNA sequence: TGTGCCAGCAGTGCGCCGCCAGGGGACCCTAATTCACCCCTCCACTTT. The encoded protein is CASSAPPGDPNSPLHF.